This entry describes one TCR beta chain. Its specificity is not known. Each donor was nominally healthy when sampled (though unrecorded immune exposures were likely). V lost 4 bases, J lost 8 bases, and 4 bases stayed unmatched. The CDR3 is made up of 13 amino acids. Germline CDR1 reads SGHNT; CDR2 reads YYREEE (reference sequence). The data are from a study of cytomegalovirus exposure and HLA in healthy donors. Study-wide points: Highly shared variants forming one cluster were likely a sequencing artifact.

The PCR contained 60 Vbeta and 13 Jbeta primers. The protocol was immunoSEQ multiplex PCR, while the TCRdb copy is restricted to in-frame clones and leaves out a portion. The table includes roughly 110,000 clones, around three quarters detected once. The clonotype comes from a man aged 25-40 years in good health and CMV-seronegative. The rearrangement links TRBV5-4 to TRBJ1-2; 11 bases agree with TRBD1. Material: PBMCs. Here the CDR3 DNA reads TGTGCCAGCAGCCTGGACAGGGGGCAAGGCTACACCTTC. The encoded protein is CASSLDRGQGYTF.